These T cell receptor beta chains were read from a single sample in a study of shared clonotypes between healthy human individuals. Using immunoSEQ multiplex PCR, the repertoire was profiled, and TCRdb retains in-frame clones only, with some absent. This table holds under 1,100,000 clones, more than 60% found once. Specimen: memory CD4+ T cells sorted from blood. The receptors originated from a man in his late teens or twenties in good health. The CDR3 runs from the conserved cysteine through the conserved F or W. D genes are given only for firm matches. Size is omitted from some rows. Given values are once, few, many or a class for expanded clones.

>few|TRBJ1-4|TRBV30|.
TGTGCCTGGAGTACCTCGGATGAAAAACTGTTTTTT
CAWSTSDEKLFF
>once|TRBJ2-6|TRBV7-9|.
TGTGCCAGCAGCTTCAGCTCTGGGGCCAACGTCCTGACTTTC
CASSFSSGANVLTF
>.|TRBJ2-3|TRBV7-8|.
TGTGCCAGCAGCTCTGCAAGGGGAACGCAGTATTTT
CASSSARGTQYF
>.|TRBJ2-5|TRBV23-1|.
TGCGCCAGCAGTCAATCGGAAGGCTGGGAGACCCAGTACTTC
CASSQSEGWETQYF
>.|TRBJ1-6|TRBV2|.
TGTGCCAGCAGCGCAAGCTCCTATAATTCACCCCTCCACTTT
CASSASSYNSPLHF
>.|TRBJ2-7|TRBV19|.
TGTGCCAGTAGTATCGGGACTGACTCCTACGAGCAGTACTTC
CASSIGTDSYEQYF
>.|TRBJ1-3|TRBV30|.
TGTGCCTGGAGTGCCCAGGCAAACACCATATATTTT
CAWSAQANTIYF
>.|TRBJ1-6|TRBV2|.
TGTGCCAGCAGCTCGAGGGAGCGCTCACCCCTCCACTTT
CASSSRERSPLHF
>.|TRBJ2-7|TRBV5-1|.
TGCGCCAGCAGCTCCCCCACAGACTACGAGCAGTACTTC
CASSSPTDYEQYF
>.|TRBJ2-3|TRBV30|TRBD2
TGTGCCTGGAGGGTGGGAGGCGGGGGATATACGCAGTATTTT
CAWRVGGGGYTQYF
>.|TRBJ2-3|TRBV19|.
TGTGCCAGTAGTAGCAATCGCCTGGGTGATACGCAGTATTTT
CASSSNRLGDTQYF
>.|TRBJ2-5|TRBV18|TRBD1
TGTGCCAGCTCACCCGACAGGGAGGAGACCCAGTACTTC
CASSPDREETQYF
>.|TRBJ2-6|TRBV19|.
TGTGCCAGTCTATCAGCTGGGGCCAACGTCCTGACTTTC
CASLSAGANVLTF
>.|TRBJ1-3|TRBV29-1|.
TGCAGCGTTGGAACGAGCTCTGGAAACACCATATATTTT
CSVGTSSGNTIYF
>.|TRBJ2-5|TRBV19|.
TGTGCCAGTAGTATCGGGTTTGAGACCCAGTACTTC
CASSIGFETQYF
>.|TRBJ2-7|TRBV18|.
TGTGCCAGCTCCCAAACAAGCTCCGAGCAGTACTTC
CASSQTSSEQYF
>few|TRBJ2-2|TRBV9|.
TGTGCCAGCAGCGAAACAGGGAGCACCGGGGAGCTGTTTTTT
CASSETGSTGELFF
>.|TRBJ2-7|TRBV21-1|.
TGTGCCAGCAGCAAAGCACTTAAAGACAGGGGGTATTCCTACGAGCAGTACTTC
CASSKALKDRGYSYEQYF
>.|TRBJ2-5|TRBV11-2|.
TGTGCCAGCAGCCCCGGGGGTACGGGGGAGACCCAGTACTTC
CASSPGGTGETQYF
>.|TRBJ2-3|TRBV19|TRBD1
TGTGCCAGTAGTTCAAAGACAGGGAAGCAGTATTTT
CASSSKTGKQYF
>.|TRBJ1-3|TRBV29-1|.
TGCAGCGTACTAGACGGGCGAAGCTCTGGAAACACCATATATTTT
CSVLDGRSSGNTIYF
>.|TRBJ1-3|TRBV28|.
TGTGCCAGCGCACGGTTTGGGGTTACTGGAAACACCATATATTTT
CASARFGVTGNTIYF
>.|TRBJ2-5|TRBV5-4|.
TGTGCCAGCAGCTTGACACCCGAGGGGACCAGCCAAGAGACCCAGTACTTC
CASSLTPEGTSQETQYF
>.|TRBJ2-1|TRBV2|TRBD1
TGTGCCACCAAGGGGGACAGGAACAATGAGCAGTTCTTC
CATKGDRNNEQFF
>.|TRBJ2-7|TRBV6-1|TRBD2
TGTGCCAGCAGTGAAAGCGCGGGAGTAATTTACTTC
CASSESAGVIYF
>.|TRBJ1-6|TRBV30|TRBD1
TGTGCCTGGAGTAGGGAACAGGGGGTAAAACCCCTCCACTTT
CAWSREQGVKPLHF
>.|TRBJ2-7|TRBV20-1|.
TGCAGTGCTAGGGAAACCTACGAGCAGTACTTC
CSARETYEQYF
>.|TRBJ2-3|TRBV10-3|TRBD2
TGTGCCATCAAGGCTAGCGGGAACACAGATACGCAGTATTTT
CAIKASGNTDTQYF
>.|TRBJ1-2|TRBV27|.
TGTGCCAGCCACCGGGGGGGCAGGGCCCATGGCTACACCTTC
CASHRGGRAHGYTF
>.|TRBJ2-3|TRBV7-2|.
TGTGCCAGCAGCCCTGCGGCAGATACGCAGTATTTT
CASSPAADTQYF
>.|TRBJ2-5|TRBV9|.
TGTGCCAGCAGTGCCCGAGCGGTTCAAGAGACCCAGTACTTC
CASSARAVQETQYF
>.|TRBJ1-1|TRBV5-1|.
TGCGCCAGCACGTATTCGGGTAACACTGAAGCTTTCTTT
CASTYSGNTEAFF
>.|TRBJ1-2|TRBV4-3|.
TGCGCCAGCAGCTACCCTAAGATGGCCAACTATGGCTACACCTTC
CASSYPKMANYGYTF
>.|TRBJ1-6|TRBV2|.
TGTGCCAGCAGTGGCGGGAGGGGTGGCAACTCACCCCTCCACTTT
CASSGGRGGNSPLHF
>once|TRBJ2-3|TRBV5-1|TRBD2
TGCGCCAGCAGCCAAACGGGACTAGCGGGAGGGCCGGGTAGAGGTACGCAGTATTTT
CASSQTGLAGGPGRGTQYF
>.|TRBJ2-6|TRBV6-4|.
TGTGCCAGCAGTGACTTAGGTACTGGGGCCAACGTCCTGACTTTC
CASSDLGTGANVLTF
>.|TRBJ2-3|TRBV27|.
TGTGCCAGCAGTTTAAGGTCCCCAGATACGCAGTATTTT
CASSLRSPDTQYF
>once|TRBJ2-1|TRBV5-1|.
TGCGCCAGCACCCCTCGCTCAGGGGTGCAGGACAATGAGCAGTTCTTC
CASTPRSGVQDNEQFF
>many|TRBJ1-3|TRBV28|.
TGTGCCAGCAGTTTACGGGGGGTTGAAAACACCATATATTTT
CASSLRGVENTIYF
>.|TRBJ2-3|TRBV27|TRBD2
TGTGCCAGCCTCTCCTTAGCGGGCCTCACAGATACGCAGTATTTT
CASLSLAGLTDTQYF
>.|TRBJ1-1|TRBV30|.
TGTGCCTGGAGCGTGTACGGGGCCACTGAAGCTTTCTTT
CAWSVYGATEAFF
>.|TRBJ2-1|TRBV5-1|TRBD1
TGCGCCAGCAGCTTGGACCCTCAGGGGGCTTTGGGAAATGAGCAGTTCTTC
CASSLDPQGALGNEQFF
>.|TRBJ2-5|TRBV9|TRBD1
TGTGCCAGCAGCGGACAGGGTTCTAAAGAGACCCAGTACTTC
CASSGQGSKETQYF
>few|TRBJ1-6|TRBV30|.
TGTGCCTGGAGTGTAAACGGGTATAATTCACCCCTCCACTTT
CAWSVNGYNSPLHF
>.|TRBJ1-6|TRBV7-8|.
TGTGCCAGCAGCTTAAAAGGGGATCTTAATTCACCCCTCCACTTT
CASSLKGDLNSPLHF
>many|TRBJ1-1|TRBV7-9|.
TGTGCCAGCAGCTTAGATCAGTTGAACACTGAAGCTTTCTTT
CASSLDQLNTEAFF
>once|TRBJ2-3|TRBV5-1|TRBD2
TGCGCCAGCATGAGCGGGGGGGCGGCAGATACGCAGTATTTT
CASMSGGAADTQYF
>.|TRBJ2-7|TRBV6-1|TRBD2
TGTGCCAGCGGCGGGGGGATCGAGCAGTACTTC
CASGGGIEQYF
>.|TRBJ2-5|TRBV18|.
TGTGCCAGCTCACCACAAAACTACCAAGAGACCCAGTACTTC
CASSPQNYQETQYF
>few|TRBJ2-1|TRBV6-6|TRBD2
TGTGCCAGCAGTTACCCGGCTAGCGGGAGTGTGGGTGAGCAGTTCTTC
CASSYPASGSVGEQFF
>.|TRBJ1-6|TRBV6-5|.
TGTGCCAGCAGTTCCCCACGGTATAATTCACCCCTCCACTTT
CASSSPRYNSPLHF
>.|TRBJ1-1|TRBV30|.
TGTGCCTGGACCAGAAACATGAACACTGAAGCTTTCTTT
CAWTRNMNTEAFF
>.|TRBJ1-4|TRBV27|.
TGTGCCAGCAGCCCTGGAACAGGACGAAATGAAAAACTGTTTTTT
CASSPGTGRNEKLFF